This TCR beta chain derives from a study of tumor and adjacent non-tumor tissue in lung cancer. Germline lookup yields CDR1 SGHRS and CDR2 YFSETQ. This CDR3 comprises 17 residues. For this clonotype: Antigen unknown. One junction end does not reproduce the germline sequence, and a read error may be involved.

This sample's RNA came from whole unsorted tissue. More than 3 cm separated this lung sample from the edge of the tumor. Between August and November 2014, newly diagnosed, chemotherapy-naive lung cancer patients underwent thoracic surgery in China. Three rounds of nested PCR, following a modified ARM-PCR protocol, produced the TCRbeta library. From the multiplex PCR reads, TCRdb called clonotypes with MiXCR, one entry per CDR3 protein. The sample consists of roughly 120,000 distinct CDR3 sequences, around 57% of them appearing once. The study, taken as a whole, reports: Shorter survival was associated with higher TCR diversity in tumors.

The TCR was taken from a man aged 55 to 70 with non-small cell lung cancer. The V and J genes are TRBV5-1 and TRBJ2-6; 8 bases match TRBD2. Sequencing was performed on distant non-tumor lung tissue. The CDR3 DNA reads as TGCGTCAGCAGCTCCAACTCCGGGGGGGCTGGGGCCAACGTCCTGACTTTC. Its translation: CVSSSNSGGAGANVLTF.